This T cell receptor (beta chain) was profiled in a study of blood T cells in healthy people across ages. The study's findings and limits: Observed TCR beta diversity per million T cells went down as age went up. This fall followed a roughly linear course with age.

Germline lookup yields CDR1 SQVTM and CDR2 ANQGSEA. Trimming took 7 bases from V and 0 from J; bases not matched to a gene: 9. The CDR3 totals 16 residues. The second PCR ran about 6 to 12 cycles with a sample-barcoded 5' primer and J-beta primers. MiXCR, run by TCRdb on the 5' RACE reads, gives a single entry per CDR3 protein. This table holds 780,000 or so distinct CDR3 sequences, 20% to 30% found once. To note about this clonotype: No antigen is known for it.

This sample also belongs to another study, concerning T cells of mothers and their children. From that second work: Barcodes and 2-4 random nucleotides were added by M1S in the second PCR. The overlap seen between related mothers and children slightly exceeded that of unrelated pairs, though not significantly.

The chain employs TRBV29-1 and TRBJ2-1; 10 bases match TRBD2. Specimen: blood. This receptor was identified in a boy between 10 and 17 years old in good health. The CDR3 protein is CSGFTASGSSYNEQFF. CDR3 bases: TGCAGCGGATTTACAGCTAGCGGGAGCTCCTACAATGAGCAGTTCTTC.